The clone carrying this T cell receptor (beta chain) appeared a single time. V lost 3 bases to trimming and J lost 1 base, with 9 bases between them. This CDR3 region has 14 residues. Germline V gene sequence: CDR1 SQVTM, CDR2 ANQGSEA. This entry comes from a study of CD8 T cells in Susac syndrome. TCR beta sequences were obtained from blood CD8+ and CD4+ T cells. The authors negatively isolated CD8+ and CD4+ T cells and FACS-enriched TEMRA cells. Random-hexamer reverse transcription was applied to roughly 0.45 to 1 ug RNA. By means of immunoSEQ multiplex PCR, TCR beta CDR3 spanning 54 Vbeta and 13 Jbeta underwent amplification. MiXCR, applied by TCRdb to the immunoSEQ multiplex PCR reads, yields one record per CDR3 protein. The profile shows 400,000 to 550,000 distinct CDR3 sequences, about 85% of them singletons.

This clonotype was obtained from a human donor with multiple sclerosis. Sequenced material: CD8+ T cells from PBMCs. V gene TRBV29-1 combines with J gene TRBJ2-2; possible D gene TRBD2, 5 bases. The CDR3 is CSVDNGVNTGELFF. DNA of the CDR3: TGCAGCGTTGATAACGGGGTGAACACCGGGGAGCTGTTTTTT.